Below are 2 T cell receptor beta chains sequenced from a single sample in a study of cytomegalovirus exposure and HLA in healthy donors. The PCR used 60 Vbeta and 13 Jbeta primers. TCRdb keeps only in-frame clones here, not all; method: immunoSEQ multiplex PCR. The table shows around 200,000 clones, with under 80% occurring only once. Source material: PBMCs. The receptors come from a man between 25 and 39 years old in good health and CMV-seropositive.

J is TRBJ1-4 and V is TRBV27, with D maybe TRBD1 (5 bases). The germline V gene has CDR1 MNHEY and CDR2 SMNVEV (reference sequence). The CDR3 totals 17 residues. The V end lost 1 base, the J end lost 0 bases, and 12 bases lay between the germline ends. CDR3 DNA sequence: TGTGCCAGCAGTTTATACCAGGGTCGGGCAACTAATGAAAAACTGTTTTTT. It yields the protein CASSLYQGRATNEKLFF.

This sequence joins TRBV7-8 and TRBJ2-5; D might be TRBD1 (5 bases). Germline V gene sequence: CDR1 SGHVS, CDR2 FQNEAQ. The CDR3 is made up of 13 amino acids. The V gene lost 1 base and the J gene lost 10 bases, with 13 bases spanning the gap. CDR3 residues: CASSLGGRVHQYF. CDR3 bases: TGTGCCAGCAGCTTAGGGGGCAGAGTGCACCAGTACTTC.